This entry lists 30 T cell receptor beta chains sequenced from one sample in a study of blood T cell repertoires in COVID-19. The assay was immunoSEQ multiplex PCR, and TCRdb's table has in-frame clones only and misses some. The sample includes 150,000 to 200,000 clones, 86% of them seen just once. The sample comprised peripheral blood. The receptors originated from a man in his fifties or sixties with active or convalescent COVID-19.

For the CDR3, the DNA is TGTGCCAGCAGCAGTACAGGGTTCGGCTATGGCTACACCTTC. This translates into CASSSTGFGYGYTF. This chain connects TRBV5-6 to TRBJ1-2; D is possibly TRBD1 (6 bases). The germline V and J ends were trimmed by 4 bases and 4 bases, with 14 bases remaining between them. The CDR3 runs 14 residues. The germline gives CDR1 SGHDT, CDR2 YYEEEE.

The chain joins TRBV28 to TRBJ2-1; a weak D match, TRBD2 (6 bases). V was clipped by 7 bases and J by 8 bases, with 9 bases between them. The CDR3 consists of 11 residues. CDR1 is MDHEN and CDR2 is SYDVKM in the germline V gene. CDR3 in DNA: TGTGCCAGCACGGGGGAGTATGAGCAGTTCTTC. It specifies CASTGEYEQFF.

The chain joins TRBV24-1 to TRBJ2-1; 11 bases map to TRBD2. V lost 1 base and J lost 0; bases outside the gene matches: 4. The V gene's germline CDR1 is KGHDR and CDR2 SFDVKD. This CDR3 region has 18 residues. Here the CDR3 reads CATSDFTSGSHSYNEQFF. The CDR3 bases are TGTGCCACCAGTGATTTTACTAGCGGGAGCCACTCCTACAATGAGCAGTTCTTC.

The V call is TRBV11-2, the J call TRBJ2-7, with 12 positions matching TRBD2. The J segment lost 7 bases and the V segment lost 5 bases, leaving 12 bases of the junction unmatched. CDR1 is SGHAT and CDR2 is FQNNGV in the germline V gene. This CDR3 comprises 16 residues. The CDR3 DNA is TGTGCCAGCAGCCATCCGTCTAGCGGGAGGGCCTCTGAGCAGTACTTC. As protein: CASSHPSSGRASEQYF.

The chain employs TRBV7-2 and TRBJ2-5; maybe TRBD1 (5 bases). The CDR3 totals 13 residues. Germline-derived CDR1 and CDR2 are SGHTA and FQGNSA. The V gene lost 9 bases and the J gene lost 3 bases, with 14 bases spanning the gap. CDR3 sequence (DNA): TGTGCCAGTTCTTGGGGCGCAAAAGAGACCCAGTACTTC. Residues: CASSWGAKETQYF.

A few counts support this clone. The chain carries TRBV18 and TRBJ2-7; maybe TRBD1 (6 bases). V lost 5 bases, J lost 2 bases, and 16 bases lay in between. The CDR3 totals 15 residues. CDR1 and CDR2 (germline): KGHSH, LQKENI. The CDR3 protein is CASSSKGQGTYEQYF. DNA of the CDR3: TGTGCCAGCTCATCGAAAGGTCAGGGGACCTACGAGCAGTACTTC.

The chain uses TRBV6-5 and TRBJ1-6, with D maybe TRBD1 (6 bases). Germline V lookup: CDR1 MNHEY, CDR2 SVGAGI. Trimming took 2 bases from V and 5 from J, leaving 10 bases between them. This CDR3 is built from 15 residues. The CDR3 coding sequence is TGTGCCAGCAGTTACGGGGGGGCGAATAATTCACCCCTCCACTTT. Protein product: CASSYGGANNSPLHF.

V is TRBV5-4 and J is TRBJ2-5, with a tentative D call TRBD2 (5 bases). Trimming took 4 bases from V and 1 from J, leaving 14 bases between them. This CDR3 contains 15 residues. CDR1 is SGHNT, CDR2 YYREEE, per germline (reference sequence). In DNA, the CDR3 is TGTGCCAGCAGCCCATCTAGCCTGGCCCAAGAGACCCAGTACTTC. Protein sequence: CASSPSSLAQETQYF.

V and J are TRBV9 and TRBJ2-3, with TRBD1 matching over 11 bases. The germline CDR1 and CDR2 sequences are SGDLS and YYNGEE. The CDR3 covers 16 residues. Trimming cost V 0 bases and J 7 bases; bases outside gene matches: 7. The chain's CDR3 is CASSVGGQGAANTQYF. The CDR3 DNA reads TGTGCCAGCAGCGTAGGAGGACAGGGGGCTGCGAATACGCAGTATTTT.

V usage is TRBV7-2 and J usage is TRBJ2-2; the match to TRBD2 covers 9 bases. Germline V gives CDR1 SGHTA, CDR2 FQGNSA. The length of the CDR3 is 18 residues. V lost 0 bases to trimming and J lost 2 bases; unmatched junction nucleotides: 7. As DNA, the CDR3 is TGTGCCAGCAGCTTAGCTTATTGGACTAGCGTTAACACCGGGGAGCTGTTTTTT. This encodes CASSLAYWTSVNTGELFF.

The chain carries TRBV18 and TRBJ2-5; 13 nucleotides align to TRBD2. Germline values: CDR1 KGHSH, CDR2 LQKENI. V dropped 5 bases and J dropped 1; count of bases not matched to a gene: 4. The CDR3 runs 16 residues. The CDR3 loop is CASSALAGGPQETQYF. The CDR3 nucleotides are TGTGCCAGCTCAGCACTAGCGGGAGGGCCCCAAGAGACCCAGTACTTC.

The chain joins TRBV5-1 to TRBJ2-2; 9 bases line up with TRBD1. This CDR3 has 16 amino acids. Trimming took 4 bases from V and 4 from J; bases not matched to a gene: 8. Per germline, CDR1 SGHRS and CDR2 YFSETQ. CDR3 bases: TGCGCCAGCAGCGAGGACAGGGGAGTAGTCACCGGGGAGCTGTTTTTT. This sequence encodes CASSEDRGVVTGELFF.

This clone was recorded a few times. The J gene is TRBJ1-6, the V gene TRBV18; 9 bases agree with TRBD1. Per germline, CDR1 KGHSH and CDR2 LQKENI. This CDR3 is 14 amino acids long. The J segment lost 10 bases and the V segment lost 4 bases, leaving 5 bases of the junction unmatched. CDR3 residues: CASSQETGGSPLHF. The CDR3 bases are TGTGCCAGCTCACAGGAGACAGGGGGATCACCCCTCCACTTT.

This chain uses TRBV7-9 with TRBJ1-2; D is possibly TRBD1 (5 bases). Trimming stripped 5 bases from V and 2 bases from J, with 9 bases between. Germline values: CDR1 SEHNR, CDR2 FQNEAQ (reference sequence). This CDR3 spans 13 amino acids. CDR3 DNA sequence: TGTGCCAGCAGCCCGGGACTCAACTATGGCTACACCTTC. Residues: CASSPGLNYGYTF.

The chain combines TRBV30 with TRBJ1-4; D possibly corresponds to TRBD1 (6 bases). Trimming removed 2 bases at V and 5 bases at J, with 6 bases between. The CDR3 is 12 amino acids. Germline lookup yields CDR1 GTSNPN and CDR2 SVGIG (reference sequence). CDR3 DNA sequence: TGTGCCTGGAGTAGGGGGAATGAAAAACTGTTTTTT. This encodes CAWSRGNEKLFF.

CDR3 nucleotides: TGTGCCAGCAGCCCCCGCCGAGCAGGGAATTCACCCCTCCACTTT. This gives the protein CASSPRRAGNSPLHF. V usage is TRBV7-9 and J usage is TRBJ1-6; tentative D call: TRBD1 (5 bases). This CDR3 region has 15 residues. Germline CDR1 is SEHNR and CDR2 is FQNEAQ (reference sequence). Trimming left V 5 bases short and J 7 bases short, with 15 bases between.

V and J are TRBV7-3 and TRBJ2-7, with TRBD1 matching over 7 bases. This CDR3 has 13 amino acids. Trimming cost V 8 bases and J 2 bases; bases outside gene matches: 6. Germline values: CDR1 SGHTA, CDR2 FQGTGA. CDR3 sequence: CASSATGAYEQYF. The CDR3 coding sequence is TGTGCCAGCTCGGCAACAGGGGCCTACGAGCAGTACTTC.

This chain uses TRBV11-3 with TRBJ2-7, with D perhaps TRBD1 (6 bases). Germline lookup yields CDR1 SGHNT and CDR2 YENEEA. This CDR3 region has 14 residues. V was pared by 5 bases and J by 0 bases, with 11 bases between. CDR3 region: CASSPGQSSYEQYF. The CDR3 coding sequence is TGTGCCAGCAGCCCTGGACAGAGCTCCTACGAGCAGTACTTC.

The J gene is TRBJ1-2, the V gene TRBV30; D gene ambiguous. The V and J ends lost 2 bases and 8 bases respectively, with 9 bases between them. Germline values: CDR1 GTSNPN, CDR2 SVGIG (reference sequence). The CDR3 runs 11 residues. As DNA, the CDR3 is TGTGCCTGGAGTCAAGCTTCGGGCTACACCTTC. Translation gives CAWSQASGYTF. Full variable domain (missing parts from reference TRBV30 and TRBJ1-2): SQTIHQWPATLVQPVGSPLSLECTVEGTSNPNLYWYRQAAGRGLQLLFYSVGIGQISSEVPQNLSASRPQDRQFILSSKKLLLSDSGFYLCAWSQASGYTFGSGTRLTVV.

This clone appeared once. The chain recombines TRBV7-9 with TRBJ2-3, with 8 bases fitting TRBD2. The CDR3 contains 15 residues. Germline V gene data show CDR1 as SEHNR and CDR2 as FQNEAQ (reference sequence). J was trimmed by 2 bases and V by 5 bases; bases with no gene match: 6. The CDR3: CASSPSGGLTDTQYF. Written as DNA, the CDR3 is TGTGCCAGCAGCCCGAGCGGGGGACTCACAGATACGCAGTATTTT.

This clone has a single count. V is TRBV27 and J is TRBJ2-3, with TRBD1 as a possible D gene (5 bases). Germline V CDR1 and CDR2: MNHEY, SMNVEV (reference sequence). CDR3 length: 13 amino acids. Trimming took 3 bases from V and 3 from J, leaving 7 bases between them. CDR3 sequence reads: CASSFQGTDTQYF. CDR3 coding DNA: TGTGCCAGCAGTTTTCAGGGAACAGATACGCAGTATTTT.

The chain recombines TRBV5-6 with TRBJ1-5, with 8 bases matching TRBD1. The trim removed 3 bases at V and 9 bases at J, leaving 8 bases unmatched. Germline V gene data show CDR1 as SGHDT and CDR2 as YYEEEE. CDR3 length: 14 amino acids. DNA of the CDR3: TGTGCCAGCAGCTCCTCGGACAGGGTGATGCCCCAGCATTTT. This sequence encodes CASSSSDRVMPQHF.

This sequence joins TRBV7-2 and TRBJ2-7; TRBD1 aligns across 8 bases. The CDR3 totals 13 residues. V lost 5 bases to trimming and J lost 6 bases; unmatched junction nucleotides: 6. Germline V gene data show CDR1 as SGHTA and CDR2 as FQGNSA. Written as DNA, the CDR3 is TGTGCCAGCAGCCCGGGACAGGCGGGCGAGCAGTACTTC. Amino acid sequence: CASSPGQAGEQYF. The variable domain in full, completed from reference TRBV7-2 and TRBJ2-7, reads GAGVSQSPSNKVTEKGKDVELRCDPISGHTALYWYRQSLGQGLEFLIYFQGNSAPDKSGLPSDRFSAERTGGSVSTLTIQRTQQEDSAVYLCASSPGQAGEQYFGPGTRLTVT.

The V gene is TRBV19, the J gene TRBJ2-3, with TRBD1 as a possible D gene (5 bases). V was clipped by 5 bases and J by 5 bases, with 14 bases between them. The germline CDR1 and CDR2 sequences are LNHDA and SQIVND (reference sequence). CDR3 length equals 14 residues. The CDR3 loop is CASSDSGRGDTQYF. The CDR3 coding sequence is TGTGCCAGTAGTGACAGTGGTAGGGGAGATACGCAGTATTTT.

The V gene is TRBV2, the J gene TRBJ1-2; D remains ambiguous. V was trimmed by 3 bases and J by 2 bases, leaving 4 bases between them. CDR1 SNHLY and CDR2 FYNNEI come from the germline V gene. This CDR3 comprises 12 residues. In DNA, the CDR3 is TGTGCCAGCAGTGACAGGAACTATGGCTACACCTTC. It specifies CASSDRNYGYTF.

Comments on this clone: The sample carries other DNA sequences with the same CDR3. This sequence joins TRBV5-1 and TRBJ2-5; the D gene is possibly TRBD1 (6 bases). Looked up from germline, CDR1 is SGHRS and CDR2 is YFSETQ. The CDR3 has 13 amino acids. V lost 3 bases and J 3 bases, leaving 9 bases between the germline ends. The DNA of the CDR3 is TGCGCCAGCAGCTCAGGACAGAAAGAGACCCAGTACTTC. It translates to CASSSGQKETQYF. Variable domain in full (rest from reference TRBV5-1 and TRBJ2-5): KAGVTQTPRYLIKTRGQQVTLSCSPISGHRSVSWYQQTPGQGLQFLFEYFSETQRNKGNFPGRFSGRQFSNSRSEMNVSTLELGDSALYLCASSSGQKETQYFGPGTRLLVL.

The chain is built from TRBV6-6 and TRBJ1-5; TRBD1 might be the D (5 bases). Germline CDR1 and CDR2: MNHNY and SVGAGI (reference sequence). The CDR3 runs 13 residues. Trimming removed 10 bases at V and 3 bases at J, with 13 bases between. The CDR3 region has the DNA TGTGCCACCCTTGGACACGACAATCAGCCCCAGCATTTT. Its translation: CATLGHDNQPQHF.

The rearrangement links TRBV6-5 to TRBJ1-3, with a weak D call TRBD1 (5 bases). This CDR3 has 13 residues. CDR1 is MNHEY and CDR2 is SVGAGI in the germline V gene. The V and J ends lost 11 bases and 0 bases respectively, with 11 bases between them. The CDR3 DNA sequence: TGTGCCTCGGGGGAGACCTCTGGAAACACCATATATTTT. It specifies CASGETSGNTIYF.

The chain links TRBV28 to TRBJ1-5; D not certain. Germline values: CDR1 MDHEN, CDR2 SYDVKM. Trimming took 6 bases from V and 4 from J, leaving 4 bases between them. This CDR3 spans 11 amino acids. The CDR3 DNA reads TGTGCCAGCAGCTATAATCAGCCCCAGCATTTT. It specifies CASSYNQPQHF. Using reference TRBV28 and TRBJ1-5 for the parts outside the CDR3, the full variable domain is DVKVTQSSRYLVKRTGEKVFLECVQDMDHENMFWYRQDPGLGLRLIYFSYDVKMKEKGDIPEGYSVSREKKERFSLILESASTNQTSMYLCASSYNQPQHFGDGTRLSIL.

The V and J genes are TRBV4-3 and TRBJ2-1, with TRBD1 matching over 10 bases. From germline, CDR1 is LGHNA and CDR2 YSLEER. The trim removed 3 bases at V and 0 bases at J, leaving 8 bases unmatched. The CDR3 has 18 amino acids. CDR3 DNA sequence: TGCGCCAGCAGCCACCGCTTCAGGACAGGGGGCTCCTACAATGAGCAGTTCTTC. Its translation: CASSHRFRTGGSYNEQFF.